This T cell receptor (beta chain) was profiled in a study of brain T cells in children with intractable seizures. Surgery cases with the highest brain T cell transcript signatures were chosen for sequencing. Patients received at least one anti-epileptic drug before surgery. Measured with immunoSEQ multiplex PCR; TCRdb has only the in-frame clones, and not every one. The top ten clones hold roughly 4% of a sample with 110,000 or so clones, roughly 92% of them seen once. The study's findings and limits: Viral specificity was inferred only from CDR3 similarity; HCMV serostatus was unknown.

To note about this clone: No antigen is known for it.

The sequence was obtained from a boy less than two years old with hemimegalencephaly and intractable seizures. The sequencing used peripheral blood, collected at surgery.

The CDR3 nucleotides are TGTGCCACCACCGGACCTACAGGCCGGGGGGACCAAGAGACCCAGTACTTC. It is translated as CATTGPTGRGDQETQYF. V gene TRBV24-1 combines with J gene TRBJ2-5, with TRBD2 identical over 7 bases. CDR1 is KGHDR, CDR2 SFDVKD, per germline. The CDR3 is 17 amino acids. Trimming removed 8 bases from V and 0 bases from J; junction bases left unmatched: 14.